The following is a T cell receptor (beta chain) sequence with its context. The ends lost 4 bases at V and 3 bases at J; junction bases unmatched: 9. The CDR3 has 15 amino acids. CDR1 LNHDA and CDR2 SQIVND come from the germline V gene (reference sequence). This specimen belongs to a study of T cell changes during pregnancy in multiple sclerosis. Produced via immunoSEQ multiplex PCR; TCRdb's table is partial and in-frame only. The sample has tens of thousands of clones; approximately 92% are singletons. This sample comprised CD4+ T cells from peripheral blood mononuclear cells, obtained before pregnancy. J is TRBJ2-7 and V is TRBV19, with 7 bases aligning to TRBD2. This sequence originates from a female donor with multiple sclerosis, enrolled in a pregnancy study. The CDR3 sequence: CASSTRGRALYEQYF. CDR3 in DNA: TGTGCCAGTAGTACCCGGGGGAGGGCCCTCTACGAGCAGTACTTC.